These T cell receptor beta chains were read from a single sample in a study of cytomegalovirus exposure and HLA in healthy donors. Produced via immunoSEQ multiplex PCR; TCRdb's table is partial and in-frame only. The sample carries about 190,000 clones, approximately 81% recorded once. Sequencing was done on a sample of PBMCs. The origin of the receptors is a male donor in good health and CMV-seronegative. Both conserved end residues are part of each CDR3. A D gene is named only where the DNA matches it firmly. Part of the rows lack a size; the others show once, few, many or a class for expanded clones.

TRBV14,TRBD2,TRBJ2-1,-,TGTGCCAGCAGCCAACATAAGTCGGGGACTAGCGTCGATGAGCAGTTCTTC,CASSQHKSGTSVDEQFF
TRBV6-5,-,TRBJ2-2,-,TGTGCCAGCAGTTACGTCCATAACACCGGGGAGCTGTTTTTT,CASSYVHNTGELFF
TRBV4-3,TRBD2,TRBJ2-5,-,TGCGCCAGCAGCCAAGATTCGGCGGGAGGGCGCCAGACCCAGTACTTC,CASSQDSAGGRQTQYF
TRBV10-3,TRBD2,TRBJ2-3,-,TGTGCCATCAGGCCAACTAGCGGGGGCAGCACAGATACGCAGTATTTT,CAIRPTSGGSTDTQYF
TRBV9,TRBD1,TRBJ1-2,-,TGTGCCAGCAGCGTGAGACAGGGTTCCTATGGCTACACCTTC,CASSVRQGSYGYTF
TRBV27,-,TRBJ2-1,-,TGTGCCAGCAGCCACCCGGGACTGGGGTACAATGAGCAGTTCTTC,CASSHPGLGYNEQFF
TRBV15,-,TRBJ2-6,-,TGTGCCACCAGCAGAGTCTCGGGTTCTGGGGCCAACGTCCTGACTTTC,CATSRVSGSGANVLTF
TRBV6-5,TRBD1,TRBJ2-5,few,TGTGCCAGCTTACCCTCCACAGGGGTTAGGGAGACCCAGTACTTC,CASLPSTGVRETQYF
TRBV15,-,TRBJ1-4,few,TGTGCCACCAGCCCCTGGCAGGGGAATGAAAAACTGTTTTTT,CATSPWQGNEKLFF
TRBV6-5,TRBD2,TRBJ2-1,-,TGTGCCAGCAGGAAAGCGGGAGTCTCCTACAATGAGCAGTTCTTC,CASRKAGVSYNEQFF
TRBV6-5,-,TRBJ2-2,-,TGTGCCAGCACCGGACAGCCTCCGAACACCGGGGAGCTGTTTTTT,CASTGQPPNTGELFF
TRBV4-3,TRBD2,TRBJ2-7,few,TGCGCCAGCAGCGTCGGACTAGCGGGAGCCTACGAGCAGTACTTC,CASSVGLAGAYEQYF
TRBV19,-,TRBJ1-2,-,TGTGCCAGTAGTCACCCGGGCAGGGGTGGCTACACCTTC,CASSHPGRGGYTF
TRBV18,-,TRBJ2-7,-,TGTGCCAGCTCATCGGGCTACGAGCAGTACTTC,CASSSGYEQYF
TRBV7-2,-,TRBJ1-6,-,TGTGCCAGCAGCTTAGACGGGGTTGAAAATTCACCCCTCCACTTT,CASSLDGVENSPLHF
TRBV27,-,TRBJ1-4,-,TGTGCCAGCAGTTTTACCGGAGGGGTTAATGAAAAACTGTTTTTT,CASSFTGGVNEKLFF
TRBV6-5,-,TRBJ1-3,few,TGTGCCAGCAGTTACTTGGGCGGGTCTGGAAACACCATATATTTT,CASSYLGGSGNTIYF
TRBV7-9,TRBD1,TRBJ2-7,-,TGTGCCAGCAGCCCAGGACAGGGGGCGGGCGAGCAGTACTTC,CASSPGQGAGEQYF
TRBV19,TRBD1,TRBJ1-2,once,TGTGCCAGTAGTCCTCCCGGGACAGGGGGCGACTATGGCTACACCTTC,CASSPPGTGGDYGYTF
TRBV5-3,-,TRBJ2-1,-,TGTGCCAGACCCTGCAGGCCTTCCTACAATGAGCAGTTCTTC,CARPCRPSYNEQFF
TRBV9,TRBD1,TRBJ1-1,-,TGTGCCAGCACCGTGGGACAGATGAACACTGAAGCTTTCTTT,CASTVGQMNTEAFF
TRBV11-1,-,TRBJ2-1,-,TGTGCCAGCAGCCTCCCCGGGGCCTACAATGAGCAGTTCTTC,CASSLPGAYNEQFF
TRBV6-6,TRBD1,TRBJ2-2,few,TGTGCCAGCAGTGCCCGGGACAGGGCTATCCCCGGGGAGCTGTTTTTT,CASSARDRAIPGELFF
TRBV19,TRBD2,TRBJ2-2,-,TGTGCCAGTAGCCTCGCTAGCGGAGCGAACACCGGGGAGCTGTTTTTT,CASSLASGANTGELFF
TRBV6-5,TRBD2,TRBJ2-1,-,TGTGCCAGCAGTGTAGCGGGACGGATGAATGAGCAGTTCTTC,CASSVAGRMNEQFF
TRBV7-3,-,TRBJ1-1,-,TGTGCCAGCAGCTCGCTCGGACAGAGTGAAGCTTTCTTT,CASSSLGQSEAFF
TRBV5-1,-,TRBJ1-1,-,TGCGCCAGCAGCTTGTACGGGGAGGTCACTGAAGCTTTCTTT,CASSLYGEVTEAFF
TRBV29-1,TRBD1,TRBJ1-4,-,TGCAGCGTTAGGGCCCGGGACAGGGTCAGTAGAGGAAAACTGTTTTTT,CSVRARDRVSRGKLFF
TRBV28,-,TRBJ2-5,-,TGTGCCAGCAGTTTTCCGGGGTCGGGGCAAGAGACCCAGTACTTC,CASSFPGSGQETQYF
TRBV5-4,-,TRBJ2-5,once,TGTGCCAGCAGCTTGGGCAGGGGCGTTGCCCACTCTTGGGAGACCCAGTACTTC,CASSLGRGVAHSWETQYF
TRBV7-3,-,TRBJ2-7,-,TGTGCCAGCAGCTTAGTCCAAGGGGGCGAGCAGTACTTC,CASSLVQGGEQYF
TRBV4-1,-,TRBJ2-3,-,TGCGCCAGCAGCCAAAATGAGGACAGTTTAGATACGCAGTATTTT,CASSQNEDSLDTQYF
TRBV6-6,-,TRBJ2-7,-,TGTGCCAGCAGCTATGGAGACAGACCCTACGAGCAGTACTTC,CASSYGDRPYEQYF
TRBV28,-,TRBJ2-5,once,TGTGCCAGTGCTATAGGGGGGGGAGGGGAGACCCAGTACTTC,CASAIGGGGETQYF
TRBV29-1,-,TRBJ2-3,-,TGCAGCGTTGAATACACAGATACGCAGTATTTT,CSVEYTDTQYF
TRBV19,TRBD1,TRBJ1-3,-,TGTGCCAGTAGTCCCCGAGGACAGGGCCCTGGAAACACCATATATTTT,CASSPRGQGPGNTIYF
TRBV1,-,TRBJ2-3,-,TGCACCAGCACTTCAGCAGATACGCAGTATTTT,CTSTSADTQYF
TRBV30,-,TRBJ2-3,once,TGTGCCGTAGCGAGGCGGGGTGCAGATACGCAGTATTTT,CAVARRGADTQYF
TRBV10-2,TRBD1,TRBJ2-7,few,TGCGCCAGCAGTGTGGACAGGACCTCCTACGAGCAGTACTTC,CASSVDRTSYEQYF
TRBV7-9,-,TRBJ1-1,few,TGTGCCAGCAGCAACAGGGTCACTGAAGCTTTCTTT,CASSNRVTEAFF
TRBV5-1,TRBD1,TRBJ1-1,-,TGCGCCAGCAGTCTCCAGGGGGCGACCACTGAAGCTTTCTTT,CASSLQGATTEAFF
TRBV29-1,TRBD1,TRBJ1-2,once,TGCAGCGTTGGGGACAGGGAAAACTATGGCTACACCTTC,CSVGDRENYGYTF
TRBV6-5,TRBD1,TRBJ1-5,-,TGTGCCAGCACAACAGGGGTCAATCAGCCCCAGCATTTT,CASTTGVNQPQHF
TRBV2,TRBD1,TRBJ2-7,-,TGTGCCAGCAGTGTGGACAGGGTCCACGAGCAGTACTTC,CASSVDRVHEQYF
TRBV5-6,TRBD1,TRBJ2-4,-,TGTGCCAGCAGCGAGGGACAGGGGGCAAGATTTGACAAAAACATTCAGTACTTC,CASSEGQGARFDKNIQYF
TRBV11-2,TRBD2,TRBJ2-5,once,TGTGCCAGCAGCCCAAGGGGGCCGACTAGCGGGCAAGAGACCCAGTACTTC,CASSPRGPTSGQETQYF
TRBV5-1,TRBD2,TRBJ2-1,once,TGCGCCAGCAGCTTGGAGCTAGCGGGGGGGAAGTCTTGGTTCTTC,CASSLELAGGKSWFF
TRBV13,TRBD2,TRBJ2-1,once,TGTGCCAGCAGCCGGGGGGGCCCCTACAATGAGCAGTTCTTC,CASSRGGPYNEQFF
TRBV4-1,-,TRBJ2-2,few,TGCGCCAGCAGCCCAGAGTCGGGGTTCGCCGGGGAGCTGTTTTTT,CASSPESGFAGELFF
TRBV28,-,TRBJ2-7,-,TGTGCCAGCACCAAGGGGGTCTCCTACGAGCAGTACTTC,CASTKGVSYEQYF
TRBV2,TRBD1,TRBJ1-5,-,TGTGCCAGCCGGGACAGGAGCAATCAGCCCCAGCATTTT,CASRDRSNQPQHF
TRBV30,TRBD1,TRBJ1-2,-,TGTGCCGGGGGCGACAGGGGACGCATCGGCGGCTACACCTTC,CAGGDRGRIGGYTF